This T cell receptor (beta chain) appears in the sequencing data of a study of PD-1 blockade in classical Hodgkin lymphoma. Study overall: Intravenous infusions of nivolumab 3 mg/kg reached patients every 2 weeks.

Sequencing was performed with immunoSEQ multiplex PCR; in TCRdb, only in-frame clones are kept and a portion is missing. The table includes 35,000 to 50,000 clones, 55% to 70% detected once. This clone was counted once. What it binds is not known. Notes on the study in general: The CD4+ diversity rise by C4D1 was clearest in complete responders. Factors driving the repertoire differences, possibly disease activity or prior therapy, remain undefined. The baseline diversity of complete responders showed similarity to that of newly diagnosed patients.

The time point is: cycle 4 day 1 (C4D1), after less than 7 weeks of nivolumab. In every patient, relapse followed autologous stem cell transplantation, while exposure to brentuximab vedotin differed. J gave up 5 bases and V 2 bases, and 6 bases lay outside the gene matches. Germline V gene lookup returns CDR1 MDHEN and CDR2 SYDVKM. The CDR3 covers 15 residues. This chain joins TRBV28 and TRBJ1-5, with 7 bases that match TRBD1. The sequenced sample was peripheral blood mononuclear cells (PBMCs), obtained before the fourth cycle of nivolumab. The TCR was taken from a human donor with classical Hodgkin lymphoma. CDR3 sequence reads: CASSLEGAPHQPQHF. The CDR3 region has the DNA TGTGCCAGCAGTTTAGAGGGGGCCCCACATCAGCCCCAGCATTTT.